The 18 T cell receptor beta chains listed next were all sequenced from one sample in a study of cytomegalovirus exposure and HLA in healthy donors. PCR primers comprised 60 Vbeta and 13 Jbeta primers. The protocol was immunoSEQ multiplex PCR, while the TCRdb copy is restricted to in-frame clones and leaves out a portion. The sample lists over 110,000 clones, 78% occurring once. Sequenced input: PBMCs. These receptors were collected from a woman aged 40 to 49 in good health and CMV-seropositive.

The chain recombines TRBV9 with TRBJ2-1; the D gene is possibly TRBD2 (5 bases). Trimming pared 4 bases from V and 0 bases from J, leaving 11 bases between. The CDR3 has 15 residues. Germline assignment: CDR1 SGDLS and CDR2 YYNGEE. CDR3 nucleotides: TGTGCCAGCAGCTTTAGCGTTACCTCCTACAATGAGCAGTTCTTC. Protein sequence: CASSFSVTSYNEQFF.

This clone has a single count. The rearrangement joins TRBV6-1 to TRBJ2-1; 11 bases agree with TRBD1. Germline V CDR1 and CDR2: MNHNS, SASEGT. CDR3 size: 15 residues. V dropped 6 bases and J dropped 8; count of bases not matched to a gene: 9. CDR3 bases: TGTGCCAGCAGCCGAAGGACAGGGGGCGGCGATGAGCAGTTCTTC. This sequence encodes CASSRRTGGGDEQFF.

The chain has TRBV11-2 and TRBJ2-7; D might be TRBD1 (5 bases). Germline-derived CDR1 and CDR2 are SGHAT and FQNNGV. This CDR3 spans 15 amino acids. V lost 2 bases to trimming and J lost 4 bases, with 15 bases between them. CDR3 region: CASSLRGHARYEQYF. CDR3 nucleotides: TGTGCCAGCAGCTTAAGGGGCCACGCCAGATACGAGCAGTACTTC.

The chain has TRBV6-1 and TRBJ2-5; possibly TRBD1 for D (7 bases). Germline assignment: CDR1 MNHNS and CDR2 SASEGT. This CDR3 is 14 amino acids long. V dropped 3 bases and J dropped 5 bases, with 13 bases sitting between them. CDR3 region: CASSESAGGETQYF. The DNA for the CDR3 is TGTGCCAGCAGTGAGTCCGCAGGGGGGGAGACCCAGTACTTC.

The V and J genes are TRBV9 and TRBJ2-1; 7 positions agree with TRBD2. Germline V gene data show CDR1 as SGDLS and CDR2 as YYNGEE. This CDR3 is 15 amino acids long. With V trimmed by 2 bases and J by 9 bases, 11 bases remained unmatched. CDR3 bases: TGTGCCAGCAGCGTCGCATCGGCGGGAGCTGGTGAGCAGTTCTTC. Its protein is CASSVASAGAGEQFF.

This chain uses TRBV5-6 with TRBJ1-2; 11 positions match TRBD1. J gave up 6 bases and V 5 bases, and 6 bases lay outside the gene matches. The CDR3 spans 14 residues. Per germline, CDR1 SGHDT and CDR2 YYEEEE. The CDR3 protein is CASSFRTGGNGYTF. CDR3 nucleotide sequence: TGTGCCAGCAGTTTTCGGACAGGGGGCAATGGCTACACCTTC.

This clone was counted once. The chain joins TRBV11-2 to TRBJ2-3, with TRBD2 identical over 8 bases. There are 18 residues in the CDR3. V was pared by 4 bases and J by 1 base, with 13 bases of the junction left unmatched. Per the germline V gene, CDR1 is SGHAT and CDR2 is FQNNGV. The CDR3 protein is CASSSPGRVAKGTDTQYF. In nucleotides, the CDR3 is TGTGCCAGCAGCTCTCCCGGGAGGGTAGCTAAAGGCACAGATACGCAGTATTTT.

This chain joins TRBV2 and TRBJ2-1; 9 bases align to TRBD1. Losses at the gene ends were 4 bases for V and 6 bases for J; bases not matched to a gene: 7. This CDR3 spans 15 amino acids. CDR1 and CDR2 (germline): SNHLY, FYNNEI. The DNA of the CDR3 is TGTGCCAGCAGTGGCACAGGGGGCGCGGGCAATGAGCAGTTCTTC. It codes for CASSGTGGAGNEQFF. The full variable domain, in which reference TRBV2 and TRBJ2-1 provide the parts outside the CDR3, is EPEVTQTPSHQVTQMGQEVILRCVPISNHLYFYWYRQILGQKVEFLVSFYNNEISEKSEIFDDQFSVERPDGSNFTLKIRSTKLEDSAMYFCASSGTGGAGNEQFFGPGTRLTVL.

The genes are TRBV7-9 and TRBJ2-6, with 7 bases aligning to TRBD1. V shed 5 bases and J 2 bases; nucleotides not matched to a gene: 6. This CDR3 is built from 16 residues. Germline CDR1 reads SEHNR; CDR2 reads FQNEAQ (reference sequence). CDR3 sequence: CASSTRQGTGANVLTF. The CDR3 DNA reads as TGTGCCAGCAGCACACGACAGGGAACTGGGGCCAACGTCCTGACTTTC.

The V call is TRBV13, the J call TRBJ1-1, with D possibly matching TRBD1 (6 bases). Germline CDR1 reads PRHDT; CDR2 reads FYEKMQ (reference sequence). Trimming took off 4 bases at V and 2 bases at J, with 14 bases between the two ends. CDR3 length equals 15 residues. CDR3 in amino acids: CASSSVRQENTEAFF. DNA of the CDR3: TGTGCCAGCAGCTCCGTCCGACAGGAAAACACTGAAGCTTTCTTT.

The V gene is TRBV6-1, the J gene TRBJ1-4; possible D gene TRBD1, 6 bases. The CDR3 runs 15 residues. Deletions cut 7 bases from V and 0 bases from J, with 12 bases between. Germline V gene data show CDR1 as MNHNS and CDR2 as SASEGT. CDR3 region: CASKYGQTTNEKLFF. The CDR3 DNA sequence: TGTGCCAGCAAATACGGACAGACAACTAATGAAAAACTGTTTTTT.

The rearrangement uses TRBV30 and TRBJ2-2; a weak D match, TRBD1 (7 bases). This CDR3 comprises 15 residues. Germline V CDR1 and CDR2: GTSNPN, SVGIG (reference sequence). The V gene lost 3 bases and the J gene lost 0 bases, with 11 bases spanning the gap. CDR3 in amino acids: CAWRAGGSNTGELFF. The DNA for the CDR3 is TGTGCCTGGAGGGCAGGGGGGTCGAACACCGGGGAGCTGTTTTTT.

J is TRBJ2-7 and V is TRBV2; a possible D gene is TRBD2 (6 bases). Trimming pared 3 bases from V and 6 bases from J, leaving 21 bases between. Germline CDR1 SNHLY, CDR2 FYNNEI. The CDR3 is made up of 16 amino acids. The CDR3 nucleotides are TGTGCCAGCAGTGACCGACTAGAAACGGGAACGGGCGAGCAGTACTTC. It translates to CASSDRLETGTGEQYF.

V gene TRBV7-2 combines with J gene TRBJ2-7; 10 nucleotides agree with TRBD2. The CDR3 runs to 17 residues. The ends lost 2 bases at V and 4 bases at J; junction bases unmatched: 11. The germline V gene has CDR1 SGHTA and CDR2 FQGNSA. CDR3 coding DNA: TGTGCCAGCAGCTTATTCCTAGCGGGAGACTTGGGGTACGAGCAGTACTTC. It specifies CASSLFLAGDLGYEQYF.

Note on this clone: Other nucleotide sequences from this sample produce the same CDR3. Here the CDR3 reads CASSPRGSSYNEQFF. CDR3 nucleotides: TGTGCCAGCAGCCCCCGGGGGAGCTCCTACAATGAGCAGTTCTTC. This chain uses TRBV7-9 with TRBJ2-1, with a tentative D call TRBD2 (6 bases). Germline CDR1 and CDR2: SEHNR and FQNEAQ (reference sequence). The CDR3 extends over 15 amino acids. The V end was cut by 5 bases, the J end by 0 bases, with 11 bases between.

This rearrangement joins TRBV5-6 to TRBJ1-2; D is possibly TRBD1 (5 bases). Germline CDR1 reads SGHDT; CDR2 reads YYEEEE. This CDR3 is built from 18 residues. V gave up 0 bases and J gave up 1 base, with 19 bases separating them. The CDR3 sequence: CASSLESRASEVNYGYTF. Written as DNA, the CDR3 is TGTGCCAGCAGCTTGGAGTCCAGGGCCTCAGAGGTTAACTATGGCTACACCTTC.

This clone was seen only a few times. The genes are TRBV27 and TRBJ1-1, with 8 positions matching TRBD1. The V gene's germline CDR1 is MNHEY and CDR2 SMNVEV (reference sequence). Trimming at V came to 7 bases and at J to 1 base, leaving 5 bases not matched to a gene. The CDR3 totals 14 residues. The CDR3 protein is CASNTGQANTEAFF. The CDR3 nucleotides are TGTGCCAGCAACACGGGACAGGCGAACACTGAAGCTTTCTTT.

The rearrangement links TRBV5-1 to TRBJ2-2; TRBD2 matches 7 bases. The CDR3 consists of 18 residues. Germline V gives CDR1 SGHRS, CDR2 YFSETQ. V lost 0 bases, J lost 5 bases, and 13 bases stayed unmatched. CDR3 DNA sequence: TGCGCCAGCAGCTTGGTCGTCGGGAGGACCCCGAGGACCGGGGAGCTGTTTTTT. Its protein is CASSLVVGRTPRTGELFF.